This T cell receptor beta chain derives from a study of blood T cell repertoires in COVID-19. In the study overall: Collection of acute and convalescent COVID-19 samples took place in the United States, Italy and Spain. T cells, B-cell-depleted T cells, or PBMCs supplied cDNA or gDNA.

This CDR3 is 15 amino acids long. Losses at the gene ends were 3 bases for V and 0 bases for J; bases not matched to a gene: 4. The V gene's germline CDR1 is KGHSH and CDR2 LQKENI. Source study methods: Reference gene primer amplification gave nucleated cell count estimates. The table came from immunoSEQ multiplex PCR; TCRdb's copy has only in-frame clones and leaves some out. V and J calls and clone size are as listed in that table; D and trimming were resolved from the DNA. The data hold 70,000 to 95,000 clones, with roughly 89% observed a single time. The TCR sequence derives from a woman older than 75 with active COVID-19. Sequenced sample: peripheral blood. The chain employs TRBV18 and TRBJ2-7; 8 nucleotides align to TRBD2. This chain's CDR3 is CASSPGLASSYEQYF. The CDR3 nucleotides are TGTGCCAGCTCACCCGGACTAGCCAGCTCCTACGAGCAGTACTTC.